What follows is one T cell receptor (beta chain) and its context. The target antigen is unknown. The data stem from a study of graft-versus-host responses after intestinal transplantation. The study, taken as a whole, reports: Recipient bone marrow held GvH clones, some seen earlier in ileum or blood.

The method was immunoSEQ multiplex PCR; TCRdb's version includes in-frame clones alone and lacks a portion of them. Altogether about 85,000 clones are present, around 93% being singletons, with the ten largest covering 7.6%. V lost 1 base, J lost 3 bases, and 22 bases lay in between. The CDR3 has 18 residues. Germline assignment: CDR1 LNHNV and CDR2 YYDKDF (reference sequence). The source material was unstimulated CD8+ T cells sorted from spleen or lymph node cells, sampled before transplant. The origin of this receptor is a human donor who was the organ donor for an intestinal transplant. The chain employs TRBV15 and TRBJ2-7, with D possibly matching TRBD1 (6 bases). The CDR3 DNA is TGTGCCACCAGCAGAGTATTACAGGGTCGGACTGAAAACTACGAGCAGTACTTC. Protein product: CATSRVLQGRTENYEQYF.